The 13 T cell receptor beta chains below were found in one sample sequenced in a study of T cell clones after liver transplantation. Sequencing used immunoSEQ multiplex PCR; TCRdb keeps in-frame clones, though not all of them. This repertoire shows tens of thousands of clones, 71% found once; its top ten account for roughly 15%. This material consisted of CD4+ T cells from blood, taken before liver transplant. All receptors come from a human donor who received a liver transplant.

The V gene is TRBV7-9, the J gene TRBJ2-4; 10 bases agree with TRBD2. The CDR3 length is 16 residues. Germline loops: CDR1 SEHNR, CDR2 FQNEAQ (reference sequence). With 0 bases clipped from V and 8 bases from J, the junction kept 7 bases outside the gene matches. The chain's CDR3 is CASSLAGLAGADIQYF. The CDR3 DNA reads as TGTGCCAGCAGCTTAGCGGGGCTAGCGGGGGCCGACATTCAGTACTTC.

In its sample, this clone was seen a few times. The rearrangement joins TRBV5-1 to TRBJ1-5; no definite D call. Germline lookup yields CDR1 SGHRS and CDR2 YFSETQ. This CDR3 is built from 15 residues. V was trimmed by 0 bases and J by 5 bases, leaving 12 bases between them. CDR3 coding DNA: TGCGCCAGCAGCTTGGTAGGCGGGAGCTATCAGCCCCAGCATTTT. Amino acid sequence: CASSLVGGSYQPQHF.

The chain has TRBV28 and TRBJ2-7, with TRBD1 identical over 8 bases. Germline lookup yields CDR1 MDHEN and CDR2 SYDVKM. There are 15 residues in the CDR3. V shed 3 bases, J shed 2 bases, and the junction held 6 bases outside the gene matches. The CDR3 sequence is CASSFRQGNTYEQYF. The CDR3 DNA reads as TGTGCCAGCAGTTTCAGACAGGGGAATACCTACGAGCAGTACTTC.

The V call is TRBV30, the J call TRBJ1-6; D is unclear. The CDR3 runs to 14 residues. Germline lookup yields CDR1 GTSNPN and CDR2 SVGIG (reference sequence). V was pared by 1 base and J by 7 bases, with 11 bases between. The CDR3: CAWSEEDYNSPLHF. The CDR3, as DNA: TGTGCCTGGAGTGAGGAGGACTACAATTCACCCCTCCACTTT. Combining the CDR3 with reference TRBV30 and TRBJ1-6 gives the whole variable domain SQTIHQWPATLVQPVGSPLSLECTVEGTSNPNLYWYRQAAGRGLQLLFYSVGIGQISSEVPQNLSASRPQDRQFILSSKKLLLSDSGFYLCAWSEEDYNSPLHFGNGTRLTVT.

The rearrangement uses TRBV15 and TRBJ2-6, with TRBD1 as a possible D gene (6 bases). This CDR3 comprises 15 residues. Deletions cut 9 bases from V and 0 bases from J, with 12 bases between. From germline, CDR1 is LNHNV and CDR2 YYDKDF (reference sequence). In nucleotides, the CDR3 is TGTGCCACGAGCCGGGACAACTCTGGGGCCAACGTCCTGACTTTC. It specifies CATSRDNSGANVLTF.

The rearrangement links TRBV10-3 to TRBJ2-1; possibly TRBD2 for D (6 bases). The germline V gene encodes CDR1 ENHRY and CDR2 SYGVKD. The CDR3 spans 16 residues. V lost 1 base to trimming and J lost 0 bases, with 10 bases between them. CDR3 sequence: CAISEYFGGSYNEQFF. CDR3 DNA: TGTGCCATCAGTGAGTATTTCGGGGGCTCCTACAATGAGCAGTTCTTC.

The V and J genes are TRBV7-8 and TRBJ1-5; a weak D match, TRBD1 (6 bases). The germline CDR1 and CDR2 sequences are SGHVS and FQNEAQ. V was shortened by 5 bases and J by 3 bases, with 17 bases between the two germline ends. CDR3 length equals 16 residues. In DNA, the CDR3 is TGTGCCAGCAGCATCTTGGACAGTCTCGTCAATCAGCCCCAGCATTTT. It encodes CASSILDSLVNQPQHF.

The chain carries TRBV18 and TRBJ2-7; TRBD2 matches 7 bases. Looked up from germline, CDR1 is KGHSH and CDR2 is LQKENI. CDR3 length equals 15 residues. The junction had 5 bases not matched to a gene; V was cut back by 1 base and J by 2 bases. As DNA, the CDR3 is TGTGCCAGCTCACCACGCGGGAGAGGGGCCTACGAGCAGTACTTC. Amino acids: CASSPRGRGAYEQYF.

The chain combines TRBV30 with TRBJ1-5; 11 bases align to TRBD1. V trimming: 2 bases; J trimming: 8 bases; junction bases outside the gene matches: 8. This CDR3 has 15 residues. From germline, CDR1 is GTSNPN and CDR2 SVGIG (reference sequence). The CDR3, as DNA: TGTGCCTGGAGTCCCGGACAGGGGGCATTTGAGCCCCAGCATTTT. Translation gives CAWSPGQGAFEPQHF.

This clone was observed once. This sequence joins TRBV6-5 and TRBJ1-1; 7 positions match TRBD1. The CDR3 sequence is 12 residues long. The germline V gene has CDR1 MNHEY and CDR2 SVGAGI. The V gene end was trimmed by 6 bases and the J gene end by 7 bases; junction bases not matched to a gene: 5. The CDR3 coding sequence is TGTGCCAGCAGCCGGACAGGATTTGAAGCTTTCTTT. Translating gives CASSRTGFEAFF.

The rearrangement uses TRBV6-1 and TRBJ1-5; maybe TRBD1 (6 bases). V was shortened by 2 bases and J by 6 bases, with 11 bases between the two germline ends. This CDR3 has 14 residues. Germline CDR1 reads MNHNS; CDR2 reads SASEGT. CDR3 DNA: TGTGCCAGCAGTGAACTGGGGGCAGGTCAGCCCCAGCATTTT. This codes for CASSELGAGQPQHF.

The chain recombines TRBV5-5 with TRBJ2-5; D is perhaps TRBD1 (6 bases). Germline V gene data show CDR1 as SGHKS and CDR2 as YYEKEE (reference sequence). Trimming stripped 2 bases from V and 13 bases from J, with 15 bases between. The CDR3 runs 12 residues. CDR3 in DNA: TGTGCCAGCAGCTTTAATGGGGGCGGAGGGTACTTC. Translating it yields CASSFNGGGGYF.

This sequence joins TRBV7-2 and TRBJ1-2; D gene unclear. The CDR3 length is 16 residues. The V gene's germline CDR1 is SGHTA and CDR2 FQGNSA. Trimming took off 5 bases at V and 0 bases at J, with 16 bases between the two ends. The CDR3 nucleotides read TGTGCCAGCAGCCTCCTAGCGGGCGCCGCTAACTATGGCTACACCTTC. This sequence encodes CASSLLAGAANYGYTF.